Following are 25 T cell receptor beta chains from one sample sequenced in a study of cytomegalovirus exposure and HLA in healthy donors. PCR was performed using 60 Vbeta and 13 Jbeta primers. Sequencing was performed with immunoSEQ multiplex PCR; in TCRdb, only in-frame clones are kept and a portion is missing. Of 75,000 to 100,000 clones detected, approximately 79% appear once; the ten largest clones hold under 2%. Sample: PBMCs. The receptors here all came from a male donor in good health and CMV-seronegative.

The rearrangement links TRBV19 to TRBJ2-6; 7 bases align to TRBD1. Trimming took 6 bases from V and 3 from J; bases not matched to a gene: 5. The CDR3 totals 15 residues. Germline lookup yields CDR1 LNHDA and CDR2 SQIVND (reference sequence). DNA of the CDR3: TGTGCCAGTAGACACCGGGACAGTGGGGCCAACGTCCTGACTTTC. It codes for CASRHRDSGANVLTF.

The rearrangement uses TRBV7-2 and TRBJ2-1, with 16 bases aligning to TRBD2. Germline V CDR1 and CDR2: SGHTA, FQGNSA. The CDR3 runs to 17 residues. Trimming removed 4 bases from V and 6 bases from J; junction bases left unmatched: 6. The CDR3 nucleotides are TGTGCCAGCAGCTCGGGACTAGCGGGAGGGCCGAGCAATGAGCAGTTCTTC. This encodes CASSSGLAGGPSNEQFF.

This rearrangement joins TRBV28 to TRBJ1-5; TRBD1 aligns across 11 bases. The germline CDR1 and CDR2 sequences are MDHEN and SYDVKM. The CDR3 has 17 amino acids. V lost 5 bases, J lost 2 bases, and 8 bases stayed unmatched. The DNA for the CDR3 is TGTGCCAGCAGTACCGGACAGGGGGCATCTGGCAATCAGCCCCAGCATTTT. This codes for CASSTGQGASGNQPQHF.

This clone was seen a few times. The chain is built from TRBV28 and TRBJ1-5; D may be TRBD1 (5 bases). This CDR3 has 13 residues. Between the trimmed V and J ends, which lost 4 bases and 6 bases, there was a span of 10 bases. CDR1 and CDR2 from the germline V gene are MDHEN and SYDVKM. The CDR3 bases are TGTGCCAGCAGTTACAGGCCAGGTCAGCCCCAGCATTTT. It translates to CASSYRPGQPQHF.

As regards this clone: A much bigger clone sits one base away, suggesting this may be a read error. CDR3 sequence: CASSYSAGNIGGYTF. The DNA for the CDR3 is TGTGCCAGCAGTTACTCTGCAGGGAATATCGGTGGCTACACCTTC. The chain is built from TRBV6-6 and TRBJ1-2, with a possible D match to TRBD1 (5 bases). There are 15 residues in the CDR3. CDR1 and CDR2 from the germline V gene are MNHNY and SVGAGI (reference sequence). Trimming removed 0 bases at V and 7 bases at J, with 15 bases between.

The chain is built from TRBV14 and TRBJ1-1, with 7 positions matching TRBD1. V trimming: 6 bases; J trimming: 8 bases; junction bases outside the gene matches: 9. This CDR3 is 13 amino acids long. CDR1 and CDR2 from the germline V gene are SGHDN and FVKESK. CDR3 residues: CASSQFPDREAFF. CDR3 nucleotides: TGTGCCAGCAGTCAATTCCCGGACAGGGAAGCTTTCTTT.

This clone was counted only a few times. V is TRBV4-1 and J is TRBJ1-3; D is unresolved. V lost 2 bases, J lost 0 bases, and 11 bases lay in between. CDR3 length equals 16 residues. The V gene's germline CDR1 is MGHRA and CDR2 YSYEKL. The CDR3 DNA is TGCGCCAGCAGCCAAACCTACAGTGACTCTGGAAACACCATATATTTT. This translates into CASSQTYSDSGNTIYF.

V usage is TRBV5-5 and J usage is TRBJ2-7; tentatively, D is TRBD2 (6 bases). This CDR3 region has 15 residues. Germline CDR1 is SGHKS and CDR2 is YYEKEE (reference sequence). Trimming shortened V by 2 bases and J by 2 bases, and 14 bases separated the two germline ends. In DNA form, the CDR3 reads TGTGCCAGCAGCTTCCACCTTCGCGGGACCTACGAGCAGTACTTC. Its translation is CASSFHLRGTYEQYF.

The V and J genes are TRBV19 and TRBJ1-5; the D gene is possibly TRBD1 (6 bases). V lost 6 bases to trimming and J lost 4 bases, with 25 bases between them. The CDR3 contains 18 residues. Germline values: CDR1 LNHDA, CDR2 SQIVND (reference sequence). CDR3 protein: CASSLRTGTLSVNQPQHF. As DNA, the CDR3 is TGTGCCAGTAGCTTGCGAACCGGGACACTCTCTGTGAATCAGCCCCAGCATTTT.

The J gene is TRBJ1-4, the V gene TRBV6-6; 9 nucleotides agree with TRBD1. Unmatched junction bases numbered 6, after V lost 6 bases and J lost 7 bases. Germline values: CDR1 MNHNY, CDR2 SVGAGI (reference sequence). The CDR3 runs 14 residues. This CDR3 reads CASRPTGGSEKLFF. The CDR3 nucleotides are TGTGCCAGCAGGCCGACAGGGGGTAGTGAAAAACTGTTTTTT.

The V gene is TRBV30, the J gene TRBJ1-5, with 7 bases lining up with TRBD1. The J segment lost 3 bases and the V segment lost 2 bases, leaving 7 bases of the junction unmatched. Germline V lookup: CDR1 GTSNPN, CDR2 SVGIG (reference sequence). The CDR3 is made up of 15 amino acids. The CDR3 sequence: CAWSPTDRVNQPQHF. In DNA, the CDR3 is TGTGCCTGGAGTCCAACAGACAGGGTCAATCAGCCCCAGCATTTT.

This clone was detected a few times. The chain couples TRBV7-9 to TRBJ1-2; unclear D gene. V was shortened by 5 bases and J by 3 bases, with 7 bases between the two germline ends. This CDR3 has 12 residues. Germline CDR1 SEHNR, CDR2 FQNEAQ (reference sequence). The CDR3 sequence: CASSPGDYGYTF. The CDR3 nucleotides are TGTGCCAGCAGCCCCGGGGACTATGGCTACACCTTC.

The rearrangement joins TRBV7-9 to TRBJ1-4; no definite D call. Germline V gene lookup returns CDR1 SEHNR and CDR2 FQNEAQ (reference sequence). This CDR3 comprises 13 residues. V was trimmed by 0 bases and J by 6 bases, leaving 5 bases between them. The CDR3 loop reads CASSLAVYEKLFF. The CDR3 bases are TGTGCCAGCAGCTTAGCCGTCTATGAAAAACTGTTTTTT.

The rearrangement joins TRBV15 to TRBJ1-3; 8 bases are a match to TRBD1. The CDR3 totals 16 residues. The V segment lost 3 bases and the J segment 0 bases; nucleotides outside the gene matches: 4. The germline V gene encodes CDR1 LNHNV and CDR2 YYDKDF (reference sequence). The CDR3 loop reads CATSSGTGGSGNTIYF. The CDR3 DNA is TGTGCCACCAGCAGCGGTACAGGGGGCTCTGGAAACACCATATATTTT. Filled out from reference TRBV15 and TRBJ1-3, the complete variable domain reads DAMVIQNPRYQVTQFGKPVTLSCSQTLNHNVMYWYQQKSSQAPKLLFHYYDKDFNNEADTPDNFQSRRPNTSFCFLDIRSPGLGDTAMYLCATSSGTGGSGNTIYFGEGSWLTVV.

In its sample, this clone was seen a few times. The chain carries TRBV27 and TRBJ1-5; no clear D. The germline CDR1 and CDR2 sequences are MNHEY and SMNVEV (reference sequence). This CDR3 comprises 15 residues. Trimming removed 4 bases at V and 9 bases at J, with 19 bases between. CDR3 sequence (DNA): TGTGCCAGCAGTTCGGGAGTAACGCCCGAATGGCCCCAGCATTTT. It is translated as CASSSGVTPEWPQHF.

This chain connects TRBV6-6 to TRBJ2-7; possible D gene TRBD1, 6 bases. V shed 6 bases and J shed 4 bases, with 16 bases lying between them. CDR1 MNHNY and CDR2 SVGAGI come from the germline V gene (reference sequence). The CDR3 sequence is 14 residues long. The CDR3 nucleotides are TGTGCCAGCAGCATACAGGGTCCCTCTTACGAGCAGTACTTC. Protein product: CASSIQGPSYEQYF.

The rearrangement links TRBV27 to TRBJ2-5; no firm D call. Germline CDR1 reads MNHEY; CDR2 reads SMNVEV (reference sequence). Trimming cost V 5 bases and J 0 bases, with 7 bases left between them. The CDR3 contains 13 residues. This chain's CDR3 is CASSGPYQETQYF. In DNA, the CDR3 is TGTGCCAGCAGTGGGCCATACCAAGAGACCCAGTACTTC.

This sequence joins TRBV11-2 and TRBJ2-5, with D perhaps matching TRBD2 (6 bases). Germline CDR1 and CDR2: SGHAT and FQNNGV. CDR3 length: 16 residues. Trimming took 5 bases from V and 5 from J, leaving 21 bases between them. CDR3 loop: CASSGGRGTLQETQYF. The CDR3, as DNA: TGTGCCAGCAGCGGAGGTCGGGGGACCCTCCAGGAGACCCAGTACTTC.

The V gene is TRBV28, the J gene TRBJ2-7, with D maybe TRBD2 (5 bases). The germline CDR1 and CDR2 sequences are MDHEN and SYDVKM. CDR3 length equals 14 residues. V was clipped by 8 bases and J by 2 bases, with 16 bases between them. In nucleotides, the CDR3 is TGTGCCAGCGGGTCTCGGCTAGCTGCCTACGAGCAGTACTTC. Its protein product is CASGSRLAAYEQYF. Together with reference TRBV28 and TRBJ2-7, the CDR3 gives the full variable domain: DVKVTQSSRYLVKRTGEKVFLECVQDMDHENMFWYRQDPGLGLRLIYFSYDVKMKEKGDIPEGYSVSREKKERFSLILESASTNQTSMYLCASGSRLAAYEQYFGPGTRLTVT.

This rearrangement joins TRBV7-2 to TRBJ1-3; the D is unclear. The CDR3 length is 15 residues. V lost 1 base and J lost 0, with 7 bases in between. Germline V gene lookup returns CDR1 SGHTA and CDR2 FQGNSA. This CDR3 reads CASSLVASSGNTIYF. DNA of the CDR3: TGTGCCAGCAGCTTAGTTGCCAGCTCTGGAAACACCATATATTTT.

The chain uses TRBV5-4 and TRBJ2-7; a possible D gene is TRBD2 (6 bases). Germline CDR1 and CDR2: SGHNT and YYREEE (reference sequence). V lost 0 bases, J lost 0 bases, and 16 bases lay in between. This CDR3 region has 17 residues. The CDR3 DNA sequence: TGTGCCAGCAGCTTGGCCGTAGTCGGGGGTTACTCCTACGAGCAGTACTTC. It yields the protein CASSLAVVGGYSYEQYF.

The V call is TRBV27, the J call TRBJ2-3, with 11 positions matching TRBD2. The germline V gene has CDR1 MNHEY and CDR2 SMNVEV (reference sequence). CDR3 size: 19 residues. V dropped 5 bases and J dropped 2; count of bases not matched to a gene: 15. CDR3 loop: CASSPQSRELAGVTDTQYF. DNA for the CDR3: TGTGCCAGCAGTCCCCAATCTCGCGAACTAGCGGGAGTCACAGATACGCAGTATTTT.

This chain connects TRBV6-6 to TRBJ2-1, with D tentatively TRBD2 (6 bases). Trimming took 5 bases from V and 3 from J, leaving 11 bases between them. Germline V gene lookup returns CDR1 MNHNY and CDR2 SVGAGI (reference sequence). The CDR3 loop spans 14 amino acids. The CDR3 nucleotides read TGTGCCAGCAGTCAAACGGGACTCTACAATGAGCAGTTCTTC. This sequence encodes CASSQTGLYNEQFF.

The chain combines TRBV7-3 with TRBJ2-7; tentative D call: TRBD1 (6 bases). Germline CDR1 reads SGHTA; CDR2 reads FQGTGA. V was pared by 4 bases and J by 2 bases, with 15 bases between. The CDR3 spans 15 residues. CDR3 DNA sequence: TGTGCCAGCAGCTCATATCCGGGACAACCCTACGAGCAGTACTTC. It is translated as CASSSYPGQPYEQYF.

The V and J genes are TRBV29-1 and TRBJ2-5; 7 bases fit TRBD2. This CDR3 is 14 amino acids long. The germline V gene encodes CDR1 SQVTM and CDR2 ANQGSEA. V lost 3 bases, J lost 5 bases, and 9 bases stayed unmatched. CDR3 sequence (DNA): TGCAGCGTTGATGTGGCGGGAGTAGGCGAGACCCAGTACTTC. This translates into CSVDVAGVGETQYF.